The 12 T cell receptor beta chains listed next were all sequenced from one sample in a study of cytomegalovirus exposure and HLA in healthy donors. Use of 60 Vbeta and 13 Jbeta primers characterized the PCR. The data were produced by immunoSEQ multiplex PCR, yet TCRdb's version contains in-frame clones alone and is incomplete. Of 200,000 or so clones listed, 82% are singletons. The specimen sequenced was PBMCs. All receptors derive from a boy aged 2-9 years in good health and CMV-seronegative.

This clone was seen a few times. This CDR3 reads CASSEGLAGASKYTDTQYF. The CDR3 coding sequence is TGTGCCAGCAGTGAGGGACTAGCGGGGGCCTCGAAGTACACAGATACGCAGTATTTT. This chain uses TRBV6-1 with TRBJ2-3, with 14 bases aligning to TRBD2. Germline CDR1 MNHNS, CDR2 SASEGT. CDR3 length: 19 amino acids. V shed 3 bases, J shed 2 bases, and the junction held 10 bases outside the gene matches.

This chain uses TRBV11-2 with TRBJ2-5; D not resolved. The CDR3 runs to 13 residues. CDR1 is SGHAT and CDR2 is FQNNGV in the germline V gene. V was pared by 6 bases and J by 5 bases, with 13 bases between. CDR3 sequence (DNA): TGTGCCAGCAGTGACGGCCCCGGGGAGACCCAGTACTTC. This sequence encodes CASSDGPGETQYF.

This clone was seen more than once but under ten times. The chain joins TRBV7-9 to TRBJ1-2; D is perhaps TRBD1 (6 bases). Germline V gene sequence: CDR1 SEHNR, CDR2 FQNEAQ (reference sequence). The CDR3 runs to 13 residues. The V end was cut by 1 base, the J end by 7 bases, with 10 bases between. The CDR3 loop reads CASSLGDTRGYTF. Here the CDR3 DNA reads TGTGCCAGCAGCTTAGGGGACACCCGTGGCTACACCTTC.

CDR3 sequence reads: CASSEGGVHQPQHF. In nucleotides, the CDR3 is TGTGCCAGCAGCGAGGGGGGGGTCCATCAGCCCCAGCATTTT. The chain has TRBV6-1 and TRBJ1-5; D might be TRBD1 (6 bases). This CDR3 spans 14 amino acids. Germline CDR1 MNHNS, CDR2 SASEGT. V dropped 6 bases and J dropped 5 bases, with 14 bases sitting between them.

DNA of the CDR3: TGTGCCAGCAGCCAACAGGGGGTTGAAGCTTTCTTT. Translation: CASSQQGVEAFF. V is TRBV5-4 and J is TRBJ1-1; TRBD1 matches 8 bases. The CDR3 length is 12 residues. Trimming at V came to 4 bases and at J to 7 bases, leaving 3 bases not matched to a gene. CDR1 is SGHNT, CDR2 YYREEE, per germline (reference sequence).

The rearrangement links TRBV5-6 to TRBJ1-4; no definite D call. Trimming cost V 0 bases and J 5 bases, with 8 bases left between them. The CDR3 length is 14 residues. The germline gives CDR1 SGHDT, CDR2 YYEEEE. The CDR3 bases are TGTGCCAGCAGCTTGGGGCTCCGAAATGAAAAACTGTTTTTT. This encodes CASSLGLRNEKLFF.

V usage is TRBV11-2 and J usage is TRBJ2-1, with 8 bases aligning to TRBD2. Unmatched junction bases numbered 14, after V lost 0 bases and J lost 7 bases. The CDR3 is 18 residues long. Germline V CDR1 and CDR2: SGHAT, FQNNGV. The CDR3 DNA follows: TGTGCCAGCAGCTTAGAGGGTCCGGGGACTAGGAGGTGGAATGAGCAGTTCTTC. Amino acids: CASSLEGPGTRRWNEQFF.

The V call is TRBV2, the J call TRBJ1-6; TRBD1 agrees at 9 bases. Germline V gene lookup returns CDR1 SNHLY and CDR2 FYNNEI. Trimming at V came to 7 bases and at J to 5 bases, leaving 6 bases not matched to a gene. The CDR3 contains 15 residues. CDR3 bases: TGTGCCAGCACCGATGGGGACAGGGATAATTCACCCCTCCACTTT. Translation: CASTDGDRDNSPLHF.

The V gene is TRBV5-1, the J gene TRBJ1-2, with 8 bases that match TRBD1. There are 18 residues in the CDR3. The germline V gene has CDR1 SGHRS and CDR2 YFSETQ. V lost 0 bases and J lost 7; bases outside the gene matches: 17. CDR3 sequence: CASSLGPGPEQGAGGYTF. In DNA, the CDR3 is TGCGCCAGCAGCTTGGGGCCTGGCCCGGAGCAGGGGGCGGGTGGCTACACCTTC.

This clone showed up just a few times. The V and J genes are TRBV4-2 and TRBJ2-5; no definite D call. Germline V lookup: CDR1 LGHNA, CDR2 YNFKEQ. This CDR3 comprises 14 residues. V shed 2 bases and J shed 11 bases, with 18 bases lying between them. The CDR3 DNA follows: TGTGCCAGCAGCCAACCCTCAGTGGGCCTGAAGCAGTACTTC. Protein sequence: CASSQPSVGLKQYF.

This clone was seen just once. CDR3 nucleotide sequence: TGTGCCAGCAGTCGACTAGCGGAACAAGAGACCCAGTACTTC. Translating gives CASSRLAEQETQYF. V usage is TRBV27 and J usage is TRBJ2-5, with 9 bases matching TRBD2. V lost 5 bases to trimming and J lost 2 bases; unmatched junction nucleotides: 3. The CDR3 spans 14 residues. Germline V gene data show CDR1 as MNHEY and CDR2 as SMNVEV (reference sequence).

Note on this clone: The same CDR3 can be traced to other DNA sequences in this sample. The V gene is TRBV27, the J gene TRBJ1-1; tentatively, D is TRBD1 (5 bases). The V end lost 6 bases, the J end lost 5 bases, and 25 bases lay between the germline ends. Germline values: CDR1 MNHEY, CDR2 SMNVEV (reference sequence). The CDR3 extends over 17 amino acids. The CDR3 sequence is CASRHQPHGGGLTEAFF. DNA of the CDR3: TGTGCCAGCAGACACCAGCCCCATGGGGGAGGGCTAACTGAAGCTTTCTTT.